This TCR beta chain was retrieved from a study of human T cells and chemical hapten exposure. In the original analysis: Per-sample TCR counts ranged from about 23,224 to 690,600, median roughly 98,000. TCRdb re-analysed the RACE reads in MiXCR, keeping a single row per CDR3 protein. V and J calls and clone size were set by TCRdb, not the authors. Counted here are tens of thousands of distinct CDR3 sequences, over 6.5% occurring once; the ten biggest clones make up nearly 3.5%. This clonotype appeared a few times. Germline V gene lookup returns CDR1 MNHNY and CDR2 SVGAGI (reference sequence). The CDR3 has 12 amino acids. The V and J ends lost 7 bases and 2 bases respectively, with 9 bases between them. Noted time point: patch test 2, 6 weeks after DPC sensitization. Sample treatment: therapeutic diphenylcyclopropenone sensitization with weekly scalp DPC.

The chain uses TRBV6-6 and TRBJ2-7; D not resolved. The sequencing used whole blood, collected in connection with sensitization to the hapten diphenylcyclopropenone (DPC). The TCR sequence derives from a woman aged 45-65 years with alopecia areata. Some clones in this sample may be carry-over from other donors' samples. CDR3 in amino acids: CASTERPYEQYF. CDR3 DNA sequence: TGTGCCAGCACCGAGAGGCCCTACGAGCAGTACTTC.